Shown below are 32 T cell receptor beta chains from a single sample sequenced in a study of breast tumors, draining lymph nodes, adjacent tissues. Samples came from axillary lymph nodes draining the breast cancer. TCRdb re-derived calls from the multiplex PCR reads in MiXCR, one entry per CDR3 protein. The data show about 130,000 distinct CDR3 sequences, 21% seen once. Sequencing was carried out using axillary lymph node tissue. The receptors derive from a female donor with breast cancer. Some clones in this sample may be carry-over from other donors' samples.

Ten or more counts support this clonotype. The V and J genes are TRBV10-3 and TRBJ2-2; D not certain. CDR3 length equals 13 residues. Trimming pared 7 bases from V and 4 bases from J, leaving 10 bases between. The germline V gene has CDR1 ENHRY and CDR2 SYGVKD. In nucleotides, the CDR3 is TGTGCCATCACCCCCAGGCCCACCGGGGAGCTGTTTTTT. This encodes CAITPRPTGELFF.

Worth noting for this clonotype: Since a much larger clone is just one base distant, this may be a read error. This chain uses TRBV2 with TRBJ2-2; maybe TRBD1 (7 bases). The CDR3 runs to 15 residues. Germline assignment: CDR1 SNHLY and CDR2 FYNNEI. The CDR3 sequence is CASQEDRENTGGLFF. CDR3 nucleotide sequence: TGTGCCAGTCAGGAAGACAGGGAGAACACCGGGGGGCTGTTTTTT. The variable domain in full, completed from reference TRBV2 and TRBJ2-2, reads EPEVTQTPSHQVTQMGQEVILRCVPISNHLYFYWYRQILGQKVEFLVSFYNNEISEKSEIFDDQFSVERPDGSNFTLKIRSTKLEDSAMYFCASQEDRENTGGLFFGEGSRLTVL.

A word on this clonotype: A much larger clone differs from this one at a single base, so this may be a read error. V and J are TRBV19 and TRBJ2-1, with a weak D call TRBD2 (6 bases). The length of the CDR3 is 15 residues. The V gene lost 6 bases and the J gene lost 5 bases, with 17 bases spanning the gap. Germline loops: CDR1 LNHDA, CDR2 SQIVND (reference sequence). The DNA of the CDR3 is TGTGCCAGTAGCCGGGTGGGAGGAGGGCACAATGAGCAGTTCTTC. It codes for CASSRVGGGHNEQFF.

This clonotype was counted ten times or more. This chain connects TRBV20-1 to TRBJ1-4; D perhaps matches TRBD1 (5 bases). V was shortened by 1 base and J by 4 bases, with 16 bases between the two germline ends. CDR1 DFQATT and CDR2 SNEGSKA come from the germline V gene (reference sequence). This CDR3 contains 16 residues. CDR3 sequence (DNA): TGCAGTGCTAGAGGGAAGGGGACTGCTTTTAATGAAAAACTGTTTTTT. Translating gives CSARGKGTAFNEKLFF.

This clonotype was seen many times. The rearrangement joins TRBV27 to TRBJ2-7; 10 bases agree with TRBD1. Germline V gene sequence: CDR1 MNHEY, CDR2 SMNVEV (reference sequence). The CDR3 covers 13 residues. V lost 7 bases to trimming and J lost 6 bases; unmatched junction nucleotides: 6. Here the CDR3 reads CASKRQGATEQYF. CDR3 coding DNA: TGTGCCAGCAAACGACAGGGGGCGACCGAGCAGTACTTC.

In regard to this clonotype: Being one base from a much bigger clone, this may be a read error. Here the CDR3 DNA reads TGTGCCAGCAGTTACCGCGGGACTAGCGGAACAGATACGCAGTATTTT. Translated: CASSYRGTSGTDTQYF. The J gene is TRBJ2-3, the V gene TRBV6-6; 11 bases match TRBD2. The V and J ends lost 2 bases and 3 bases, in that order; junction bases with no gene match: 4. The CDR3 extends over 16 amino acids. The V gene's germline CDR1 is MNHNY and CDR2 SVGAGI (reference sequence).

Many counts were recorded for this clonotype. The chain couples TRBV10-3 to TRBJ2-3; 7 nucleotides match TRBD1. Germline CDR1 is ENHRY and CDR2 is SYGVKD. The V and J ends lost 5 bases and 3 bases, in that order; junction bases with no gene match: 14. CDR3 size: 17 residues. The CDR3 loop reads CAISPNRQGEGTDTQYF. CDR3 bases: TGTGCCATCAGTCCTAACCGACAGGGTGAAGGGACAGATACGCAGTATTTT.

This clonotype was detected ten times or more. The chain is built from TRBV6-6 and TRBJ1-2, with 7 bases that match TRBD1. The CDR3 consists of 14 residues. CDR1 is MNHNY, CDR2 SVGAGI, per germline (reference sequence). V shed 5 bases and J 4 bases; nucleotides not matched to a gene: 7. The CDR3 DNA sequence: TGTGCCAGCAGTGAAGGGACAGCCGGCTATGGCTACACCTTC. This translates into CASSEGTAGYGYTF.

A remark on this clonotype: A read error may account for a junction end that differs from germline. The gene calls are TRBV18 and TRBJ2-5; the match to TRBD2 covers 16 bases. Per germline, CDR1 KGHSH and CDR2 LQKENI. The CDR3 totals 18 residues. In nucleotides, the CDR3 is TGTGCCAGCCCACCGGGACTAGCGGGAGGGAGCGGCCAAGAGACCCAGTACTTC. Translating it yields CASPPGLAGGSGQETQYF.

This clonotype was counted many times. This chain joins TRBV29-1 and TRBJ1-2; D ambiguous. Trimming pared 1 base from V and 7 bases from J, leaving 7 bases between. Germline CDR1 and CDR2: SQVTM and ANQGSEA. The CDR3 is 11 residues long. The CDR3 nucleotides are TGCAGCGTTGAAGGAGGGTTTGGCTACACCTTC. This encodes CSVEGGFGYTF.

This clonotype came up many times. The chain carries TRBV10-3 and TRBJ1-3, with 7 bases fitting TRBD1. Germline lookup yields CDR1 ENHRY and CDR2 SYGVKD. The ends lost 2 bases at V and 3 bases at J; junction bases unmatched: 4. The CDR3 runs 15 residues. The CDR3 protein is CAISEDRADGNTIYF. The CDR3 bases are TGTGCCATCAGTGAGGACAGGGCAGATGGAAACACCATATATTTT.

There are a few counts of this clonotype. The chain is built from TRBV28 and TRBJ2-5, with D perhaps TRBD2 (6 bases). The V gene lost 6 bases and the J gene lost 7 bases, with 21 bases spanning the gap. The CDR3 spans 15 residues. Germline values: CDR1 MDHEN, CDR2 SYDVKM. This CDR3 reads CASSPGLTSLGTQYF. The CDR3 nucleotides read TGTGCCAGCAGCCCGGGACTTACCTCTTTAGGGACCCAGTACTTC. Full variable domain (rest looked up from reference TRBV28 and TRBJ2-5): DVKVTQSSRYLVKRTGEKVFLECVQDMDHENMFWYRQDPGLGLRLIYFSYDVKMKEKGDIPEGYSVSREKKERFSLILESASTNQTSMYLCASSPGLTSLGTQYFGPGTRLLVL.

This clonotype showed up just a few times. The chain is built from TRBV6-5 and TRBJ2-4; 8 positions agree with TRBD2. V lost 7 bases to trimming and J lost 7 bases; unmatched junction nucleotides: 3. Germline V lookup: CDR1 MNHEY, CDR2 SVGAGI. This CDR3 is 12 amino acids long. CDR3 amino acids: CASTSGSNIQYF. For the CDR3, the DNA is TGTGCCAGCACGAGCGGGAGCAACATTCAGTACTTC.

This clonotype was found many times. The rearrangement joins TRBV11-2 to TRBJ2-3; D uncertain. The germline CDR1 and CDR2 sequences are SGHAT and FQNNGV. With 5 bases removed from V and 0 bases from J, the gap between germline ends came to 9 bases. The CDR3 length is 14 residues. The CDR3 is CASSHIPSTDTQYF. The CDR3 nucleotides read TGTGCCAGCAGCCACATTCCCAGCACAGATACGCAGTATTTT. The variable domain in full, completed from reference TRBV11-2 and TRBJ2-3, reads EAGVAQSPRYKIIEKRQSVAFWCNPISGHATLYWYQQILGQGPKLLIQFQNNGVVDDSQLPKDRFSAERLKGVDSTLKIQPAKLEDSAVYLCASSHIPSTDTQYFGPGTRLTVL.

The chain is built from TRBV20-1 and TRBJ1-1; maybe TRBD1 (5 bases). The CDR3 length is 12 residues. The germline V and J ends were trimmed by 4 bases and 0 bases, with 6 bases remaining between them. CDR1 is DFQATT, CDR2 SNEGSKA, per germline (reference sequence). CDR3: CSANRLNTEAFF. CDR3 in DNA: TGCAGTGCTAACAGGCTGAACACTGAAGCTTTCTTT.

This clonotype was detected many times. The chain uses TRBV18 and TRBJ2-2; D is unresolved. This CDR3 has 13 residues. Germline V CDR1 and CDR2: KGHSH, LQKENI. The ends were cut back, 4 bases at V and 4 bases at J, with 7 bases in the middle. This chain's CDR3 is CASSLDTTGELFF. The DNA for the CDR3 is TGTGCCAGCTCACTCGACACCACCGGGGAGCTGTTTTTT.

In this sample, this clonotype turned up many times. CDR3 amino acids: CASSKGLAGEQFF. DNA of the CDR3: TGTGCCAGCAGCAAAGGACTAGCTGGAGAGCAGTTCTTC. The chain has TRBV14 and TRBJ2-1; 8 positions agree with TRBD2. The CDR3 runs 13 residues. The V gene's germline CDR1 is SGHDN and CDR2 FVKESK. Germline trimming cut 5 bases from V and 10 bases from J; bases unmatched to any gene: 7.

This clonotype was recorded at least ten times. V gene TRBV28 combines with J gene TRBJ2-7; 8 bases match TRBD1. The CDR3 sequence is 16 residues long. With 3 bases clipped from V and 2 bases from J, the junction kept 9 bases outside the gene matches. Germline V gene sequence: CDR1 MDHEN, CDR2 SYDVKM. The CDR3 DNA reads as TGTGCCAGCAGTTTCCGCCAGGGGGCAGGCGCCTACGAGCAGTACTTC. It translates to CASSFRQGAGAYEQYF.

This clonotype has a count of ten or more. The CDR3 protein is CASSFRGETQYF. CDR3 sequence (DNA): TGTGCCAGCAGCTTCCGGGGGGAGACCCAGTACTTC. The chain joins TRBV7-9 to TRBJ2-5, with D perhaps matching TRBD2 (6 bases). Germline CDR1 reads SEHNR; CDR2 reads FQNEAQ (reference sequence). The V end was cut by 3 bases, the J end by 5 bases, with 7 bases between. CDR3 size: 12 residues.

This clonotype was observed many times. This chain uses TRBV15 with TRBJ1-5, with D possibly TRBD1 on 5 matching bases. Deletions cut 0 bases from V and 0 bases from J, with 9 bases between. There are 16 residues in the CDR3. Germline CDR1 LNHNV, CDR2 YYDKDF (reference sequence). As DNA, the CDR3 is TGTGCCACCAGCAGAGACGGACACACTAGCAATCAGCCCCAGCATTTT. This translates into CATSRDGHTSNQPQHF.

This clonotype was seen ten or more times. This rearrangement joins TRBV7-2 to TRBJ2-1; 10 positions match TRBD2. Losses at the gene ends were 1 base for V and 7 bases for J; bases not matched to a gene: 4. Germline values: CDR1 SGHTA, CDR2 FQGNSA. This CDR3 spans 15 amino acids. The CDR3 reads CASSLGAGGGNEQFF. Written as DNA, the CDR3 is TGTGCCAGCAGCTTAGGAGCGGGAGGGGGGAATGAGCAGTTCTTC.

The chain carries TRBV28 and TRBJ2-3, with 8 bases that match TRBD2. J lost 4 bases, V lost 9 bases, and 9 bases had no gene match. The CDR3 is 14 amino acids. The germline V gene has CDR1 MDHEN and CDR2 SYDVKM. The CDR3 region is CASGRAGGADTQYF. CDR3 nucleotides: TGTGCCAGTGGGCGCGCGGGAGGTGCAGATACGCAGTATTTT.

The sample holds one count of this clonotype. This could be a read error, since a much larger clone is one nucleotide away. Written as DNA, the CDR3 is TGCAGTGCTAGAGATGTGAGTAGCGGGGGTACGCAGTATTTT. It encodes CSARDVSSGGTQYF. The chain uses TRBV20-1 and TRBJ2-3, with TRBD2 matching over 9 bases. CDR3 length equals 14 residues. Germline trimming cut 0 bases from V and 8 bases from J; bases unmatched to any gene: 6. Germline assignment: CDR1 DFQATT and CDR2 SNEGSKA (reference sequence).

The table lists this clonotype with many counts. The V gene is TRBV12-3 or TRBV12-4, the J gene TRBJ2-7; D is perhaps TRBD1 or TRBD2 (5 bases each). The CDR3 sequence is 14 residues long. V lost 2 bases and J lost 4, with 12 bases in between. The CDR3 DNA reads as TGTGCCAGCAGTTTACAGGGAGCCTCTTACGAGCAGTACTTC. Translated, it gives CASSLQGASYEQYF.

This clonotype has a handful of counts. The junction departs from germline at one end; a sequencing error may be responsible. The chain has TRBV11-2 and TRBJ2-3; possible D gene TRBD2, 5 bases. Germline V CDR1 and CDR2: SGHAT, FQNNGV. The length of the CDR3 is 15 residues. CDR3 DNA: TGTGCCAGCGGCTTAAGAGCGGTGAGCACAGATACGCAGTATTTT. Its translation is CASGLRAVSTDTQYF.

This clonotype was observed many times. This chain connects TRBV5-1 to TRBJ1-6; no clear D gene. The CDR3 covers 16 residues. V lost 0 bases and J 4 bases, leaving 11 bases between the germline ends. Germline values: CDR1 SGHRS, CDR2 YFSETQ. CDR3 DNA: TGCGCCAGCAGCTTGGTGCCCAGGAGATATAATTCACCCCTCCACTTT. It codes for CASSLVPRRYNSPLHF.

The chain uses TRBV5-1 and TRBJ1-1; D is uncertain. The germline gives CDR1 SGHRS, CDR2 YFSETQ. The V end was cut by 0 bases, the J end by 1 base, with 7 bases between. The CDR3 runs 14 residues. The CDR3 region is CASSLEVSNTEAFF. The CDR3 DNA reads as TGCGCCAGCAGCTTGGAGGTATCGAACACTGAAGCTTTCTTT.

To note about this clonotype: A read error may produce the germline difference seen at one junction end. V is TRBV9 and J is TRBJ1-3, with D possibly matching TRBD1 (6 bases). Germline V gene sequence: CDR1 SGDLS, CDR2 YYNGEE. The CDR3 length is 15 residues. CDR3 protein: CSSSVGGASGNTIYF. DNA for the CDR3: TGTTCCAGCAGCGTCGGGGGGGCGAGCGGAAACACCATATATTTT.

This clonotype has ten or more counts. The chain recombines TRBV27 with TRBJ2-7, with TRBD1 identical over 7 bases. The CDR3 totals 14 residues. The germline gives CDR1 MNHEY, CDR2 SMNVEV (reference sequence). The V segment lost 6 bases and the J segment 1 base; nucleotides outside the gene matches: 6. CDR3 protein: CASRTGTESYEQYF. CDR3 in DNA: TGTGCCAGCAGGACCGGGACAGAGTCCTACGAGCAGTACTTC.

There are many counts of this clonotype. This chain links TRBV10-3 with TRBJ1-5; 9 bases fit TRBD1. The germline V gene encodes CDR1 ENHRY and CDR2 SYGVKD. The CDR3 is 15 amino acids. With 8 bases clipped from V and 0 bases from J, the junction kept 5 bases outside the gene matches. DNA of the CDR3: TGTGCCATCGGGGGGGACAGGGATAGCAATCAGCCCCAGCATTTT. As protein: CAIGGDRDSNQPQHF.

In regard to this clonotype: This clone may be a read error of a much larger clone one base away. This sequence joins TRBV7-2 and TRBJ1-3; D call uncertain. This CDR3 has 15 amino acids. Germline V CDR1 and CDR2: SGHTA, FQGNSA. Here the CDR3 DNA reads TGTGCCTGCAGCTTAGGGTTTGGTCCCGGAAACACCATATATTTT. Protein product: CACSLGFGPGNTIYF.

The V and J genes are TRBV12-3 or TRBV12-4 and TRBJ2-4; D is unresolved. The CDR3 contains 12 residues. Trimming pared 1 base from V and 5 bases from J, leaving 3 bases between. CDR3 coding DNA: TGTGCCAGCAGTTTAGGACAAAACATTCAGTACTTC. This sequence encodes CASSLGQNIQYF.